The 32 T cell receptor beta chains in this list originate from one sample, sequenced in a study of neoadjuvant anti-PD-1 for oral cavity cancer. TCRdb's table, derived via immunoSEQ multiplex PCR, lists solely in-frame clones and lacks some. The sample includes 40,000 to 50,000 clones, approximately 80% of them seen just once. The time point: after neoadjuvant nivolumab, at surgical resection. The source material was PBMCs, sampled after nivolumab (anti-PD-1) treatment. The receptors here all came from a person aged 35-80 years with oral cavity squamous cell carcinoma.

The chain recombines TRBV19 with TRBJ2-3; D possibly corresponds to TRBD1 (5 bases). The CDR3 covers 15 residues. CDR1 LNHDA and CDR2 SQIVND come from the germline V gene (reference sequence). Trimming left V 11 bases short and J 0 bases short, with 18 bases between. CDR3 residues: CAHEGVGHSTDTQYF. The CDR3 DNA reads as TGTGCCCATGAAGGGGTGGGGCATAGCACAGATACGCAGTATTTT.

There are a few counts of this clone. CDR3 DNA sequence: TGTGCCAGCAGCTTGGCCCTTGGTAACACTGAAGCTTTCTTT. It translates to CASSLALGNTEAFF. This rearrangement joins TRBV5-4 to TRBJ1-1; D unclear. The ends were cut back, 0 bases at V and 2 bases at J, with 8 bases in the middle. The CDR3 totals 14 residues. Germline-derived CDR1 and CDR2 are SGHNT and YYREEE (reference sequence).

V usage is TRBV19 and J usage is TRBJ1-1; 8 positions match TRBD1. This CDR3 contains 15 residues. V shed 8 bases and J 5 bases; nucleotides not matched to a gene: 13. From germline, CDR1 is LNHDA and CDR2 SQIVND (reference sequence). Here the CDR3 reads CASRNPQGARTEAFF. The CDR3 coding sequence is TGTGCCAGTCGCAACCCGCAGGGGGCGCGGACTGAAGCTTTCTTT. Full variable domain (outside the CDR3, taken from reference TRBV19 and TRBJ1-1): DGGITQSPKYLFRKEGQNVTLSCEQNLNHDAMYWYRQDPGQGLRLIYYSQIVNDFQKGDIAEGYSVSREKKESFPLTVTSAQKNPTAFYLCASRNPQGARTEAFFGQGTRLTVV.

The V call is TRBV2, the J call TRBJ1-6; the match to TRBD1 covers 7 bases. Per the germline V gene, CDR1 is SNHLY and CDR2 is FYNNEI. J gave up 5 bases and V 6 bases, and 7 bases lay outside the gene matches. There are 15 residues in the CDR3. The CDR3 nucleotides are TGTGCCAGCAGCCGCCAGGGGGTGGATAATTCACCCCTCCACTTT. This gives the protein CASSRQGVDNSPLHF.

This clone was seen a few times. The chain uses TRBV27 and TRBJ2-7; D ambiguous. Germline CDR1 is MNHEY and CDR2 is SMNVEV (reference sequence). V was clipped by 4 bases and J by 4 bases, with 5 bases between them. This CDR3 is built from 11 residues. In nucleotides, the CDR3 is TGTGCCAGCAGTTCCCGTTACGAGCAGTACTTC. Translation gives CASSSRYEQYF.

In its sample, this clone was seen once. The chain couples TRBV6-6 to TRBJ1-1; possibly TRBD1 for D (6 bases). V was clipped by 8 bases and J by 3 bases, with 13 bases between them. This CDR3 has 13 residues. Looked up from germline, CDR1 is MNHNY and CDR2 is SVGAGI (reference sequence). The DNA of the CDR3 is TGTGCCAGCGGAGGGGGAGTTTACACTGAAGCTTTCTTT. Translation: CASGGGVYTEAFF.

The chain joins TRBV15 to TRBJ2-1; TRBD1 matches 7 bases. CDR3 length equals 14 residues. The V gene's germline CDR1 is LNHNV and CDR2 YYDKDF (reference sequence). The J segment lost 4 bases and the V segment lost 6 bases, leaving 6 bases of the junction unmatched. The CDR3 sequence: CATSPGQLYNEQFF. DNA of the CDR3: TGTGCCACCAGTCCGGGACAGCTTTACAATGAGCAGTTCTTC.

This rearrangement joins TRBV12-5 to TRBJ1-6, with a possible D match to TRBD1 (5 bases). Germline V CDR1 and CDR2: LGHNT, FRNRAP. Trimming removed 7 bases at V and 6 bases at J, with 13 bases between. The CDR3 is 14 amino acids. The CDR3, as DNA: TGTGCTAGTGCCAGGGACCGAGGTAATTCACCCCTCCACTTT. Residues: CASARDRGNSPLHF.

This clone was picked up one time. V is TRBV18 and J is TRBJ1-1; D might be TRBD1 (6 bases). The V gene's germline CDR1 is KGHSH and CDR2 LQKENI. The CDR3 contains 14 residues. Deletions cut 2 bases from V and 5 bases from J, with 12 bases between. This CDR3 reads CASSPRGRETEAFF. CDR3 bases: TGTGCCAGCTCACCAAGGGGGAGAGAGACTGAAGCTTTCTTT.

CDR3 region: CATTGTGVSGANVLTF. CDR3 DNA: TGTGCCACTACCGGGACAGGGGTATCTGGGGCCAACGTCCTGACTTTC. The chain employs TRBV19 and TRBJ2-6; 10 bases align to TRBD1. Germline assignment: CDR1 LNHDA and CDR2 SQIVND (reference sequence). V was pared by 10 bases and J by 1 base, with 7 bases of the junction left unmatched. The CDR3 contains 16 residues.

The chain couples TRBV6-6 to TRBJ1-1; TRBD1 agrees at 8 bases. V dropped 5 bases and J dropped 4; count of bases not matched to a gene: 3. This CDR3 has 13 amino acids. Germline CDR1 and CDR2: MNHNY and SVGAGI (reference sequence). The CDR3 reads CASSPDRVTEAFF. CDR3 in DNA: TGTGCCAGCAGTCCGGACAGGGTCACTGAAGCTTTCTTT.

This clone was seen more than once but under ten times. In nucleotides, the CDR3 is TGTGCCAGCAGCTCCCCACTAGTCCTCCAAGAGACCCAGTACTTC. It translates to CASSSPLVLQETQYF. The chain is built from TRBV6-6 and TRBJ2-5; D is perhaps TRBD2 (5 bases). In germline, CDR1 is MNHNY, CDR2 SVGAGI (reference sequence). V gave up 6 bases and J gave up 1 base, with 15 bases separating them. This CDR3 contains 15 residues.

The rearrangement joins TRBV30 to TRBJ2-2, with TRBD2 as a possible D gene (5 bases). V was trimmed by 0 bases and J by 5 bases, leaving 10 bases between them. The CDR3 has 14 residues. CDR1 and CDR2 from the germline V gene are GTSNPN and SVGIG (reference sequence). Written as DNA, the CDR3 is TGTGCCTGGAGTGTCGGATGGGAGACCGGGGAGCTGTTTTTT. Translating it yields CAWSVGWETGELFF.

This chain connects TRBV4-1 to TRBJ1-4, with 12 bases matching TRBD1. The CDR3 has 15 amino acids. J lost 8 bases, V lost 0 bases, and 1 base had no gene match. Germline V CDR1 and CDR2: MGHRA, YSYEKL. The CDR3 region has the DNA TGCGCCAGCAGCCAAGAGGGACAGGGGGCGGAAAAACTGTTTTTT. Protein sequence: CASSQEGQGAEKLFF.

The chain links TRBV5-4 to TRBJ2-1, with D perhaps matching TRBD2 (5 bases). Per germline, CDR1 SGHNT and CDR2 YYREEE (reference sequence). Trimming cost V 0 bases and J 5 bases, with 12 bases left between them. The CDR3 loop spans 15 amino acids. CDR3 DNA: TGTGCCAGCAGCTTGGCCGGATGGGGAGACAATGAGCAGTTCTTC. As protein: CASSLAGWGDNEQFF.

The V and J genes are TRBV7-9 and TRBJ2-2; 7 nucleotides align to TRBD1. The V and J ends lost 4 bases and 6 bases, in that order; junction bases with no gene match: 5. This CDR3 is built from 14 residues. Germline V gene data show CDR1 as SEHNR and CDR2 as FQNEAQ (reference sequence). CDR3 DNA: TGTGCCAGCAGCTGGCCCACAGGGGCCGGGGAGCTGTTTTTT. It translates to CASSWPTGAGELFF.

V and J are TRBV6-1 and TRBJ1-6; 10 bases line up with TRBD1. The V and J ends lost 2 bases and 4 bases, in that order; junction bases with no gene match: 2. Germline loops: CDR1 MNHNS, CDR2 SASEGT. The CDR3 is 16 amino acids. In DNA, the CDR3 is TGTGCCAGCAGTGAAAGGACAGGGGGGTATAATTCACCCCTCCACTTT. Protein: CASSERTGGYNSPLHF.

The J gene is TRBJ1-3, the V gene TRBV6-5, with D perhaps TRBD1 (5 bases). Germline CDR1 and CDR2: MNHEY and SVGAGI. V was pared by 2 bases and J by 0 bases, with 5 bases between. This CDR3 region has 14 residues. The CDR3 region has the DNA TGTGCCAGCAGTTACAGGGGCTCTGGAAACACCATATATTTT. The encoded protein is CASSYRGSGNTIYF.

This chain uses TRBV27 with TRBJ1-5; 7 bases match TRBD1. Trimming removed 5 bases from V and 6 bases from J; junction bases left unmatched: 7. CDR1 and CDR2 (germline): MNHEY, SMNVEV (reference sequence). The CDR3 contains 14 residues. The CDR3: CASSNRGARQPQHF. DNA of the CDR3: TGTGCCAGCAGTAACAGGGGTGCACGTCAGCCCCAGCATTTT.

V usage is TRBV10-2 and J usage is TRBJ2-7, with 7 bases aligning to TRBD1. The length of the CDR3 is 13 residues. The germline V gene has CDR1 WSHSY and CDR2 SAAADI. V gave up 6 bases and J gave up 3 bases; unmatched junction bases: 5. This chain's CDR3 is CASSGTANYEQYF. The DNA of the CDR3 is TGCGCCAGCAGCGGGACAGCAAACTACGAGCAGTACTTC.

This clone is medium-sized. This rearrangement joins TRBV5-1 to TRBJ2-3, with D perhaps TRBD2 (6 bases). Trimming removed 1 base at V and 0 bases at J, with 36 bases between. CDR1 and CDR2 (germline): SGHRS, YFSETQ. The CDR3 is 24 amino acids. CDR3 coding DNA: TGCGCCAGCAGCTTGAAGGCGAGAAGGGCCGGGTCGGGACTCCTCGGATCTAGCACAGATACGCAGTATTTT. Translating gives CASSLKARRAGSGLLGSSTDTQYF.

The J gene is TRBJ2-2, the V gene TRBV5-1; 9 bases match TRBD2. CDR1 SGHRS and CDR2 YFSETQ come from the germline V gene. V lost 6 bases to trimming and J lost 7 bases; unmatched junction nucleotides: 7. CDR3 length: 14 residues. CDR3: CASKIAGAGGELFF. The CDR3 nucleotides read TGCGCCAGCAAGATAGCGGGGGCAGGCGGGGAGCTGTTTTTT.

The gene calls are TRBV28 and TRBJ1-5, with 8 bases lining up with TRBD1. With 6 bases clipped from V and 4 bases from J, the junction kept 5 bases outside the gene matches. Germline V gene data show CDR1 as MDHEN and CDR2 as SYDVKM. This CDR3 has 14 amino acids. The CDR3 bases are TGTGCCAGCAGGCTGACAGGGGTTAATCAGCCCCAGCATTTT. Translated: CASRLTGVNQPQHF. The full variable domain, in which reference TRBV28 and TRBJ1-5 provide the parts outside the CDR3, is DVKVTQSSRYLVKRTGEKVFLECVQDMDHENMFWYRQDPGLGLRLIYFSYDVKMKEKGDIPEGYSVSREKKERFSLILESASTNQTSMYLCASRLTGVNQPQHFGDGTRLSIL.

The rearrangement links TRBV11-2 to TRBJ2-7; D gene uncertain. The ends were cut back, 4 bases at V and 7 bases at J, with 20 bases in the middle. This CDR3 contains 15 residues. Germline V gene data show CDR1 as SGHAT and CDR2 as FQNNGV. This CDR3 is CASSSLSSRGDEQYF. The CDR3 DNA follows: TGTGCCAGCAGCTCTCTCTCCTCTCGAGGAGATGAGCAGTACTTC.

The V gene is TRBV7-8, the J gene TRBJ1-5; a weak D match, TRBD1 (5 bases). CDR1 and CDR2 (germline): SGHVS, FQNEAQ. There are 14 residues in the CDR3. V shed 3 bases and J shed 7 bases, with 13 bases lying between them. CDR3 region: CASSLAGIRQPQHF. In DNA, the CDR3 is TGTGCCAGCAGCTTGGCAGGGATCCGCCAGCCCCAGCATTTT.

The CDR3 loop reads CASSFEGRGLGEQYF. DNA of the CDR3: TGCGCCAGCAGCTTTGAGGGGAGGGGTTTGGGGGAGCAGTACTTC. The gene calls are TRBV5-1 and TRBJ2-7; TRBD2 matches 7 bases. Looked up from germline, CDR1 is SGHRS and CDR2 is YFSETQ. This CDR3 has 15 amino acids. Trimming cost V 2 bases and J 7 bases; bases outside gene matches: 12.

The chain employs TRBV6-5 and TRBJ2-1; D gene ambiguous. Germline CDR1 reads MNHEY; CDR2 reads SVGAGI. This CDR3 is 11 amino acids long. The V end was cut by 6 bases, the J end by 5 bases, with 5 bases between. CDR3 in amino acids: CASSRDNEQFF. CDR3 nucleotide sequence: TGTGCCAGCAGCCGGGACAATGAGCAGTTCTTC.

The rearrangement joins TRBV5-1 to TRBJ2-3, with TRBD2 matching 13 bases. Trimming cost V 4 bases and J 0 bases; bases outside gene matches: 5. The CDR3 loop spans 17 amino acids. Germline values: CDR1 SGHRS, CDR2 YFSETQ. CDR3 amino acids: CASSTGTSGVSTDTQYF. CDR3 bases: TGCGCCAGCAGCACCGGGACTAGCGGGGTGAGCACAGATACGCAGTATTTT.

The CDR3 loop reads CSARSYGYTF. CDR3 in DNA: TGCAGTGCCCGGTCGTATGGCTACACCTTC. This sequence joins TRBV20-1 and TRBJ1-2; D is unclear. V lost 6 bases and J 5 bases, leaving 7 bases between the germline ends. Looked up from germline, CDR1 is DFQATT and CDR2 is SNEGSKA (reference sequence). CDR3 length: 10 amino acids.

V usage is TRBV7-9 and J usage is TRBJ1-1, with D hard to call. The CDR3 is 14 amino acids. Per the germline V gene, CDR1 is SEHNR and CDR2 is FQNEAQ (reference sequence). The V end lost 5 bases, the J end lost 0 bases, and 10 bases lay between the germline ends. DNA of the CDR3: TGTGCCAGCAGCGGAAACACTATGAACACTGAAGCTTTCTTT. Its translation: CASSGNTMNTEAFF.

This clone showed up just a few times. This chain joins TRBV27 and TRBJ2-2; D not resolved. V was cut by 5 bases and J by 3 bases, with 13 bases left in between. The CDR3 extends over 15 amino acids. The germline CDR1 and CDR2 sequences are MNHEY and SMNVEV (reference sequence). CDR3 coding DNA: TGTGCCAGCAGTCCCACGACTGGTGACACCGGGGAGCTGTTTTTT. It translates to CASSPTTGDTGELFF.

This clone has just one count. This chain links TRBV5-1 with TRBJ2-7; D is perhaps TRBD1 (5 bases). Germline V gene lookup returns CDR1 SGHRS and CDR2 YFSETQ. The CDR3 has 14 residues. With 1 base removed from V and 2 bases from J, the gap between germline ends came to 10 bases. The chain's CDR3 is CASSLLRGTYEQYF. The CDR3, as DNA: TGCGCCAGCAGCTTGCTAAGGGGAACCTACGAGCAGTACTTC. Full variable domain (missing parts from reference TRBV5-1 and TRBJ2-7): KAGVTQTPRYLIKTRGQQVTLSCSPISGHRSVSWYQQTPGQGLQFLFEYFSETQRNKGNFPGRFSGRQFSNSRSEMNVSTLELGDSALYLCASSLLRGTYEQYFGPGTRLTVT.